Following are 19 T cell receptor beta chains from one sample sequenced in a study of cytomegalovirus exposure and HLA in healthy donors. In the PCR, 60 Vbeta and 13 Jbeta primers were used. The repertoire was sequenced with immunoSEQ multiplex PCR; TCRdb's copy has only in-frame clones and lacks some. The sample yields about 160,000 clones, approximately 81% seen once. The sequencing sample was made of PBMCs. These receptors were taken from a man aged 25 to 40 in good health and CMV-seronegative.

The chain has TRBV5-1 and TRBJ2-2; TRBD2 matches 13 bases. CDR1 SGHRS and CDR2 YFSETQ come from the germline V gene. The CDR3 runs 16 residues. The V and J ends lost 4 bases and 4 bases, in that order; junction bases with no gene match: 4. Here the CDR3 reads CASSARLAGGTGELFF. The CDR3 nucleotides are TGCGCCAGCAGCGCCCGACTAGCGGGAGGCACCGGGGAGCTGTTTTTT.

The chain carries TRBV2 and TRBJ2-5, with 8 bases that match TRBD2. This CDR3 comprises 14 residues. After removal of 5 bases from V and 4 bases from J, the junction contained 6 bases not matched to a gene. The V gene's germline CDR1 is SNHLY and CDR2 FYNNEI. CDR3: CASSRLAGSETQYF. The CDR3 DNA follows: TGTGCCAGCAGTCGCTTAGCGGGGTCAGAGACCCAGTACTTC.

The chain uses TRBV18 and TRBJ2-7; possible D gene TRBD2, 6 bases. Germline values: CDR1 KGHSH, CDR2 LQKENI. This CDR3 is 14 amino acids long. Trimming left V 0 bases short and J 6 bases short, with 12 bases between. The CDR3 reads CASSPPGGASEQYF. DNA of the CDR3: TGTGCCAGCTCACCACCCGGGGGAGCAAGCGAGCAGTACTTC.

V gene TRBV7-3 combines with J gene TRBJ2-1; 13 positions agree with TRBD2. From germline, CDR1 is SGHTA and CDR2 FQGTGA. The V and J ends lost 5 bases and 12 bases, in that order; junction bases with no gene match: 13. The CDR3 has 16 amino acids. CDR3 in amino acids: CASSPSGLAGREGQFF. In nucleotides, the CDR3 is TGTGCCAGCAGCCCCTCGGGACTAGCGGGACGAGAGGGGCAGTTCTTC.

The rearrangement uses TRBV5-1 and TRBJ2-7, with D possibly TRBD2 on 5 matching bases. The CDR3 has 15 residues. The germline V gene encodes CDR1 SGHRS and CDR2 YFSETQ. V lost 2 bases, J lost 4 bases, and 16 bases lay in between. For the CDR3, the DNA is TGCGCCAGCAGCTTAAGTCCGACTAATACATACGAGCAGTACTTC. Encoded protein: CASSLSPTNTYEQYF.

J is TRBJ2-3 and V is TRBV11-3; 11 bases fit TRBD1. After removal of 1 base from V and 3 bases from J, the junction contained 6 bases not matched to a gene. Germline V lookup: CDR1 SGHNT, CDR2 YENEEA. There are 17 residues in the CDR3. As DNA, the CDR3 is TGTGCCAGCAGCTTAGGGCGGACAGGGGGCGCGACAGATACGCAGTATTTT. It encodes CASSLGRTGGATDTQYF.

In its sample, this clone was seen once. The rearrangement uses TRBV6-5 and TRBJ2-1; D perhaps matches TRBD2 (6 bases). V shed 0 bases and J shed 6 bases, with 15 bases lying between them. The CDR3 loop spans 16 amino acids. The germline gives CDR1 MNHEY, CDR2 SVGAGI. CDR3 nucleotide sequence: TGTGCCAGCAGTTACTCTGCCCGGGAGCCTATCAATGAGCAGTTCTTC. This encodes CASSYSAREPINEQFF.

CDR3 sequence reads: CASSPYRDSNTEAFF. The CDR3 DNA is TGTGCCAGCAGTCCGTACAGGGATTCAAACACTGAAGCTTTCTTT. The V and J genes are TRBV27 and TRBJ1-1, with a weak D call TRBD1 (6 bases). Germline CDR1 reads MNHEY; CDR2 reads SMNVEV (reference sequence). V was pared by 5 bases and J by 2 bases, with 15 bases between. The length of the CDR3 is 15 residues.

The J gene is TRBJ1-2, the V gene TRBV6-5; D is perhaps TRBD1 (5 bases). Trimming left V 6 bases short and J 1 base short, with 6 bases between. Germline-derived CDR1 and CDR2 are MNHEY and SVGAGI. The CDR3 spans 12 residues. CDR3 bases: TGTGCCAGCAGGGACATTAACTATGGCTACACCTTC. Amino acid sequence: CASRDINYGYTF.

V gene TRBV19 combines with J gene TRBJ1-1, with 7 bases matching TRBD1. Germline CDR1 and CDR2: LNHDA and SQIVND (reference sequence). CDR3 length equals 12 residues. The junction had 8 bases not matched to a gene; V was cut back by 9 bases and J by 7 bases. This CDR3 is CASSRDSYEAFF. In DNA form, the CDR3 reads TGTGCCAGCAGCCGGGACAGCTATGAAGCTTTCTTT.

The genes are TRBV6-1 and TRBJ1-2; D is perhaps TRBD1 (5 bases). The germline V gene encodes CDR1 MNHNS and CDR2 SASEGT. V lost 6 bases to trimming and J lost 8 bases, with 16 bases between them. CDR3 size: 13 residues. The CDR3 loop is CASRAREGRGYTF. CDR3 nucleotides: TGTGCCAGCAGGGCCAGGGAGGGAAGGGGCTACACCTTC.

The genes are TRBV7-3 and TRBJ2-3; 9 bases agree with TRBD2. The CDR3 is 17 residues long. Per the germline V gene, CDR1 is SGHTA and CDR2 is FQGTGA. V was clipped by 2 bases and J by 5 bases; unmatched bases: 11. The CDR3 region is CASSLRGVAGAGDTQYF. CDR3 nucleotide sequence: TGTGCCAGCAGCTTACGTGGAGTAGCGGGAGCAGGAGATACGCAGTATTTT.

The CDR3 protein is CASSLGRSGSSSHNEQFF. The CDR3 DNA is TGCGCCAGCAGCTTGGGACGTAGCGGGAGTTCTTCTCACAATGAGCAGTTCTTC. V is TRBV5-1 and J is TRBJ2-1, with 9 bases identical to TRBD2. Losses at the gene ends were 0 bases for V and 5 bases for J; bases not matched to a gene: 12. CDR1 SGHRS and CDR2 YFSETQ come from the germline V gene. This CDR3 is built from 18 residues.

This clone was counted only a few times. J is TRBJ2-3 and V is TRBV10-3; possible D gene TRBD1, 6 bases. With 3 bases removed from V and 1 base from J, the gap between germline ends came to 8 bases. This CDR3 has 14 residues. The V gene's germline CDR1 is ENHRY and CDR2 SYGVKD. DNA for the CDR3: TGTGCCATCAGTGATGGGGGCGGCACAGATACGCAGTATTTT. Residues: CAISDGGGTDTQYF.

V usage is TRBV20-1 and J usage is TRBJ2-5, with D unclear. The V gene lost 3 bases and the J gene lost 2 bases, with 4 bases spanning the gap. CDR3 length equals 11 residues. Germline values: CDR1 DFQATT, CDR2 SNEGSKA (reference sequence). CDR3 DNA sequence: TGCAGTGCTAGTCAGCAAGAGACCCAGTACTTC. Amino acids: CSASQQETQYF.

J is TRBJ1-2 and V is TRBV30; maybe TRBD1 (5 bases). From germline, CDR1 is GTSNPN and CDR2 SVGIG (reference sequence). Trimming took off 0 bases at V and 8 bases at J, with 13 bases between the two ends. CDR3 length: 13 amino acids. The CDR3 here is CAWSVQGDNGYTF. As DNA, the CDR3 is TGTGCCTGGAGTGTACAAGGGGATAACGGCTACACCTTC.

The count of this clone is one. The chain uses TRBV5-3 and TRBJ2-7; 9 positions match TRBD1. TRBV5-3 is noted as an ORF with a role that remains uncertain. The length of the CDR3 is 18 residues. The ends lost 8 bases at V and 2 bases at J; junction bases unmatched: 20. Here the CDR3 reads CASPKPDRGAVLAYEQYF. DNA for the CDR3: TGTGCCAGCCCCAAGCCTGACAGGGGGGCTGTTCTAGCCTACGAGCAGTACTTC.

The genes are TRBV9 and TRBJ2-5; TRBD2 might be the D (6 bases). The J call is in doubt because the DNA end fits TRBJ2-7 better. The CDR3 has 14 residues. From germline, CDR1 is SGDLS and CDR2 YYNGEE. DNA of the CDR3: TGTGCCAGCAGCGTAAATGGCGGGAACTACGAGCAGTACTTC. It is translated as CASSVNGGNYEQYF.

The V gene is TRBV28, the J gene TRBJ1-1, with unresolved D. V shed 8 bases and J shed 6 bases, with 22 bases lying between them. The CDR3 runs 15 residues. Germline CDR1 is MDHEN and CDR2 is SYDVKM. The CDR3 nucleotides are TGTGCCAGCGCTCTCGAGCGGGCTCGATGGGCTGAAGCTTTCTTT. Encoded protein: CASALERARWAEAFF.